Listed here are 18 T cell receptor beta chains from one sample, sequenced in a study of graft-versus-host responses after intestinal transplantation (dated by TCRdb to the early 2020s). Library preparation was by the immunoSEQ multiplex PCR assay. TCRdb mirrors the immuneACCESS table, restricted to in-frame sequences. Some clones are absent from its copies; in checked studies, under half trace to an unresolved V gene, and the reason for the others is unknown. The table for this sample lists more than 10,000 clones; about nine tenths of them were counted only once. The ten largest clones take up roughly 3.5% of the sample. Read against the paper, the sample's time point label means: postoperative day 105 after intestinal transplantation (dayNNNN = postoperative day). This specimen consisted of PBMCs, obtained 105 days after intestinal transplantation. The receptor source for this set is a human patient who received an intestinal transplant, so some T cells may come from the graft donor.

The J gene is TRBJ2-5, the V gene TRBV5-1; D is unclear. CDR1 and CDR2 (germline): SGHRS, YFSETQ. Trimming shortened V by 1 base and J by 4 bases, and 5 bases separated the two germline ends. The CDR3 sequence is 12 residues long. The chain's CDR3 is CASSLMLETQYF. The CDR3 nucleotides read TGCGCCAGCAGCTTGATGTTAGAGACCCAGTACTTC.

The rearrangement uses TRBV5-1 and TRBJ1-1, with TRBD1 matching 7 bases. The CDR3 runs to 15 residues. V lost 0 bases, J lost 3 bases, and 5 bases stayed unmatched. Germline lookup yields CDR1 SGHRS and CDR2 YFSETQ. CDR3 nucleotides: TGCGCCAGCAGCTTGGGACAGGGAGGGGACACTGAAGCTTTCTTT. It yields the protein CASSLGQGGDTEAFF.

V is TRBV9 and J is TRBJ1-1; D may be TRBD1 (5 bases). Germline V lookup: CDR1 SGDLS, CDR2 YYNGEE. V was pared by 0 bases and J by 4 bases, with 10 bases between. The CDR3 covers 14 residues. The CDR3 spells CASSVVSGGTEAFF. The CDR3, as DNA: TGTGCCAGCAGCGTAGTTTCGGGGGGCACTGAAGCTTTCTTT.

This rearrangement joins TRBV29-1 to TRBJ1-1, with unresolved D. The V gene's germline CDR1 is SQVTM and CDR2 ANQGSEA. V was cut by 0 bases and J by 1 base, with 3 bases left in between. This CDR3 comprises 12 residues. This CDR3 reads CSVEEGNTEAFF. As DNA, the CDR3 is TGCAGCGTTGAAGAAGGGAACACTGAAGCTTTCTTT.

Concerning this clone itself: The germline gene is not matched at one end of the junction; a read error may be the cause. This CDR3 reads CARSYRGVMNTEAFF. The CDR3 nucleotides are TGTGCCAGGAGCTACAGGGGGGTGATGAACACTGAAGCTTTCTTT. The chain has TRBV11-2 and TRBJ1-1; 8 nucleotides agree with TRBD1. The CDR3 has 15 residues. Germline CDR1 is SGHAT and CDR2 is FQNNGV.

This chain uses TRBV5-6 with TRBJ2-5; no definite D call. The CDR3 is 14 amino acids. Trimming stripped 6 bases from V and 2 bases from J, with 14 bases between. Germline lookup yields CDR1 SGHDT and CDR2 YYEEEE. The CDR3 sequence is CASNYGPLQETQYF. The CDR3 DNA is TGTGCCAGCAACTACGGACCCCTACAAGAGACCCAGTACTTC.

V and J are TRBV6-1 and TRBJ2-7, with D tentatively TRBD1 or TRBD2 (5 bases each). Trimming pared 6 bases from V and 5 bases from J, leaving 11 bases between. The CDR3 runs to 12 residues. Germline lookup yields CDR1 MNHNS and CDR2 SASEGT. DNA of the CDR3: TGTGCCAGCAGGGTTACGGGGCACGAGCAGTACTTC. As protein: CASRVTGHEQYF.

The V call is TRBV7-2, the J call TRBJ1-6; possibly TRBD1 for D (6 bases). Trimming took 5 bases from V and 10 from J, leaving 18 bases between them. Germline CDR1 SGHTA, CDR2 FQGNSA. There are 15 residues in the CDR3. DNA of the CDR3: TGTGCCAGCAGCCCCCATGGCAGGGGTGAATCACCCCTCCACTTT. It specifies CASSPHGRGESPLHF.

This chain connects TRBV7-9 to TRBJ1-1; maybe TRBD1 (6 bases). Trimming removed 1 base at V and 5 bases at J, with 14 bases between. The germline V gene encodes CDR1 SEHNR and CDR2 FQNEAQ (reference sequence). This CDR3 spans 15 amino acids. CDR3 DNA: TGTGCCAGCAGCTTAGGTTGGGACATCCGAACTGAAGCTTTCTTT. Its protein product is CASSLGWDIRTEAFF.

J is TRBJ1-2 and V is TRBV6-1; 7 bases match TRBD1. CDR3 size: 13 residues. Looked up from germline, CDR1 is MNHNS and CDR2 is SASEGT. With 3 bases clipped from V and 4 bases from J, the junction kept 2 bases outside the gene matches. CDR3 region: CASSDDRVYGYTF. CDR3 nucleotide sequence: TGTGCCAGCAGTGACGACAGGGTCTATGGCTACACCTTC.

J is TRBJ1-6 and V is TRBV13; a weak D match, TRBD1 (5 bases). Germline V CDR1 and CDR2: PRHDT, FYEKMQ (reference sequence). The CDR3 runs to 15 residues. V was pared by 3 bases and J by 7 bases, with 13 bases between. The CDR3 reads CASSFGQGENSPLHF. The CDR3 DNA is TGTGCCAGCAGCTTCGGGCAGGGAGAGAATTCACCCCTCCACTTT.

The gene calls are TRBV4-2 and TRBJ2-2; the match to TRBD1 covers 7 bases. V lost 4 bases to trimming and J lost 0 bases; unmatched junction nucleotides: 5. Germline CDR1 reads LGHNA; CDR2 reads YNFKEQ. This CDR3 has 16 residues. CDR3 region: CASSPPQGSNTGELFF. The CDR3 nucleotides are TGTGCCAGCAGCCCCCCACAGGGGTCGAACACCGGGGAGCTGTTTTTT.

This clone has just a few counts. This chain links TRBV27 with TRBJ1-3; perhaps TRBD1 as D (5 bases). V was cut by 6 bases and J by 4 bases, with 16 bases left in between. CDR1 is MNHEY, CDR2 SMNVEV, per germline (reference sequence). The CDR3 consists of 15 residues. CDR3 sequence reads: CASRPGSGDGNTIYF. CDR3 DNA: TGTGCCAGCAGGCCTGGGTCGGGGGACGGAAACACCATATATTTT.

This chain links TRBV7-9 with TRBJ2-3; D is ambiguous. Per germline, CDR1 SEHNR and CDR2 FQNEAQ (reference sequence). There are 17 residues in the CDR3. V was shortened by 1 base and J by 2 bases, with 16 bases between the two germline ends. This CDR3 reads CASSLVSSPGHTDTQYF. CDR3 DNA sequence: TGTGCCAGCAGCTTAGTCTCCTCTCCGGGCCACACAGATACGCAGTATTTT.

This clone was picked up one time. The gene calls are TRBV9 and TRBJ2-1; 11 bases match TRBD2. Germline CDR1 reads SGDLS; CDR2 reads YYNGEE. The CDR3 totals 16 residues. The V and J ends lost 4 bases and 3 bases, in that order; junction bases with no gene match: 6. The chain's CDR3 is CASSPLAGESYNEQFF. For the CDR3, the DNA is TGTGCCAGCAGCCCACTAGCGGGAGAAAGCTACAATGAGCAGTTCTTC.

Here the CDR3 reads CASSLGPPYEQYF. The CDR3 bases are TGTGCCAGCAGTTTAGGGCCGCCCTACGAGCAGTACTTC. The chain links TRBV27 to TRBJ2-7; D is unresolved. Per the germline V gene, CDR1 is MNHEY and CDR2 is SMNVEV (reference sequence). Trimming left V 2 bases short and J 2 bases short, with 7 bases between. This CDR3 comprises 13 residues.

The J gene is TRBJ1-1, the V gene TRBV7-6, with TRBD1 as a possible D gene (5 bases). This CDR3 has 16 residues. V was cut by 0 bases and J by 5 bases, with 16 bases left in between. CDR1 and CDR2 (germline): SGHVS, FNYEAQ. The CDR3 here is CASSLAGGRSGTEAFF. The CDR3, as DNA: TGTGCCAGCAGCTTAGCTGGGGGTCGGAGCGGAACTGAAGCTTTCTTT. Full variable domain (missing parts from reference TRBV7-6 and TRBJ1-1): GAGVSQSPRYKVTKRGQDVALRCDPISGHVSLYWYRQALGQGPEFLTYFNYEAQQDKSGLPNDRFSAERPEGSISTLTIQRTEQRDSAMYRCASSLAGGRSGTEAFFGQGTRLTVV.

The genes are TRBV27 and TRBJ1-5; D is unclear. The germline V and J ends were trimmed by 3 bases and 4 bases, with 13 bases remaining between them. Looked up from germline, CDR1 is MNHEY and CDR2 is SMNVEV (reference sequence). CDR3 length: 15 amino acids. The CDR3 bases are TGTGCCAGCAGTTTGGAGGGAGATCCTAATCAGCCCCAGCATTTT. This translates into CASSLEGDPNQPQHF.